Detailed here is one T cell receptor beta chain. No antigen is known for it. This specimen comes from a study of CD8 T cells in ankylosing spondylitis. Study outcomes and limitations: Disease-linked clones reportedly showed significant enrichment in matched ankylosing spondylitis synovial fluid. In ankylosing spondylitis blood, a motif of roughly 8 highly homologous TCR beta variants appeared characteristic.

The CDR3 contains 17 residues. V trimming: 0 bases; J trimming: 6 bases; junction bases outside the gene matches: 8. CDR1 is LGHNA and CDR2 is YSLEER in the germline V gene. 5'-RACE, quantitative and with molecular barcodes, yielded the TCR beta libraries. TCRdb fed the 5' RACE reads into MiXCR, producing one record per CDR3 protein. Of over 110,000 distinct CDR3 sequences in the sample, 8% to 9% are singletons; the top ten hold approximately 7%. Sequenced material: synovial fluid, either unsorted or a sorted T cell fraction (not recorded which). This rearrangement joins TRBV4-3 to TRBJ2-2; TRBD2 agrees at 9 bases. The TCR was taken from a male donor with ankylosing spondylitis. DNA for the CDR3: TGCGCCAGCAGCCAAGAAGGTGTGGCGGGAGGGGCCGGGGAGCTGTTTTTT. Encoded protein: CASSQEGVAGGAGELFF.